The 19 T cell receptor beta chains reported below all come from one sample, sequenced in a study of cytotoxic CD8 clonotypes in ibrutinib-treated CLL. Produced via immunoSEQ multiplex PCR; TCRdb's table is partial and in-frame only. The data contain around 16,000 clones, around 63% of them singletons. The sample here was PBMCs, taken before ibrutinib treatment. All receptors derive from a human donor with chronic lymphocytic leukemia.

The CDR3 DNA reads TGTGCCAGCAGTACTGAGTTGAACACTGAAGCTTTCTTT. Translation gives CASSTELNTEAFF. This chain joins TRBV6-6 and TRBJ1-1; D is uncertain. V gave up 5 bases and J gave up 0 bases, with 7 bases separating them. CDR1 is MNHNY, CDR2 SVGAGI, per germline (reference sequence). This CDR3 has 13 residues.

The V and J genes are TRBV5-5 and TRBJ1-4; the match to TRBD1 covers 7 bases. CDR3 length: 18 amino acids. V was clipped by 0 bases and J by 5 bases; unmatched bases: 13. CDR1 SGHKS and CDR2 YYEKEE come from the germline V gene (reference sequence). The CDR3 loop is CASSLVRQGRITNEKLFF. In DNA, the CDR3 is TGTGCCAGCAGCTTGGTCCGACAGGGAAGAATTACAAATGAAAAACTGTTTTTT.

V usage is TRBV30 and J usage is TRBJ2-3, with D unclear. The V and J ends lost 2 bases and 6 bases respectively, with 6 bases between them. Germline CDR1 reads GTSNPN; CDR2 reads SVGIG (reference sequence). This CDR3 has 11 amino acids. This CDR3 reads CAWSQSDTQYF. In nucleotides, the CDR3 is TGTGCCTGGAGTCAGAGTGATACGCAGTATTTT.

The V gene is TRBV7-2, the J gene TRBJ2-7; 8 bases match TRBD1. The CDR3 is 15 amino acids. Germline lookup yields CDR1 SGHTA and CDR2 FQGNSA. Trimming took 1 base from V and 10 from J; bases not matched to a gene: 12. The CDR3 DNA follows: TGTGCCAGCAGCTTAGACCCGGGACAGGAGTCTCCACAGTACTTC. Translating it yields CASSLDPGQESPQYF.

The rearrangement links TRBV5-4 to TRBJ1-4; TRBD1 matches at 9 bases. This CDR3 is 14 amino acids long. The V gene end was trimmed by 2 bases and the J gene end by 8 bases; junction bases not matched to a gene: 4. From germline, CDR1 is SGHNT and CDR2 YYREEE (reference sequence). In DNA, the CDR3 is TGTGCCAGCAGCTTACAGGGGGCAGGGGAAAAACTGTTTTTT. Translated: CASSLQGAGEKLFF.

The CDR3 loop is CASSYWGENGYTF. The CDR3 region has the DNA TGTGCCAGCAGTTATTGGGGGGAGAATGGCTACACCTTC. V gene TRBV6-6 combines with J gene TRBJ1-2; TRBD1 might be the D (5 bases). This CDR3 region has 13 residues. The germline V and J ends were trimmed by 3 bases and 6 bases, with 11 bases remaining between them. The germline V gene encodes CDR1 MNHNY and CDR2 SVGAGI (reference sequence).

The chain links TRBV7-7 to TRBJ2-5, with TRBD1 matching over 8 bases. The trim removed 1 base at V and 5 bases at J, leaving 3 bases unmatched. Germline-derived CDR1 and CDR2 are SSHAT and FNYEAQ (reference sequence). This CDR3 region has 14 residues. CDR3 loop: CASSLGSGGETQYF. CDR3 coding DNA: TGTGCCAGCAGCTTAGGGTCAGGGGGCGAGACCCAGTACTTC.

The rearrangement links TRBV19 to TRBJ2-2, with 8 bases matching TRBD1. Germline lookup yields CDR1 LNHDA and CDR2 SQIVND (reference sequence). The CDR3 consists of 15 residues. The junction had 4 bases not matched to a gene; V was cut back by 1 base and J by 6 bases. CDR3 sequence reads: CASSIGDRYPGELFF. The CDR3 nucleotides read TGTGCCAGTAGTATAGGGGACAGGTATCCCGGGGAGCTGTTTTTT.

Only a few counts were recorded for this clone. The chain is built from TRBV28 and TRBJ1-6, with a tentative D call TRBD1 (5 bases). The CDR3 has 14 residues. Trimming pared 7 bases from V and 9 bases from J, leaving 16 bases between. Germline values: CDR1 MDHEN, CDR2 SYDVKM. In DNA form, the CDR3 reads TGTGCCAGCACCTTGGGCAGGGTTGGTTCACCCCTCCACTTT. Protein product: CASTLGRVGSPLHF.

This rearrangement joins TRBV10-2 to TRBJ2-7, with 7 bases that match TRBD1. Germline CDR1 reads WSHSY; CDR2 reads SAAADI. V lost 6 bases, J lost 6 bases, and 5 bases stayed unmatched. This CDR3 region has 12 residues. The DNA of the CDR3 is TGCGCCAGCAGCGACAGGGTAAGCGAGCAGTACTTC. It translates to CASSDRVSEQYF.

The chain carries TRBV4-3 and TRBJ2-5; TRBD2 matches at 10 bases. Unmatched junction bases numbered 7, after V lost 4 bases and J lost 5 bases. The germline V gene has CDR1 LGHNA and CDR2 YSLEER. The CDR3 totals 15 residues. The CDR3 DNA reads as TGCGCCAGCAGCCCTTCTAGCGGGGGTTGGGAGACCCAGTACTTC. The encoded protein is CASSPSSGGWETQYF.

This chain joins TRBV5-1 and TRBJ2-1; 7 bases match TRBD1. This CDR3 has 14 amino acids. V dropped 4 bases and J dropped 5; count of bases not matched to a gene: 6. Germline V lookup: CDR1 SGHRS, CDR2 YFSETQ. The CDR3 coding sequence is TGCGCCAGCAGCCTAGGGACAGAGAACAATGAGCAGTTCTTC. It translates to CASSLGTENNEQFF.

DNA for the CDR3: TGTGCCAGCAGTCCCCCGGGGTCTGGGGCCAACGTCCTGACTTTC. Translation: CASSPPGSGANVLTF. This rearrangement joins TRBV7-2 to TRBJ2-6; a possible D gene is TRBD2 (5 bases). V was shortened by 6 bases and J by 1 base, with 10 bases between the two germline ends. The CDR3 runs to 15 residues. Germline CDR1 is SGHTA and CDR2 is FQGNSA. The full variable domain, in which reference TRBV7-2 and TRBJ2-6 provide the parts outside the CDR3, is GAGVSQSPSNKVTEKGKDVELRCDPISGHTALYWYRQSLGQGLEFLIYFQGNSAPDKSGLPSDRFSAERTGGSVSTLTIQRTQQEDSAVYLCASSPPGSGANVLTFGAGSRLTVL.

The V and J genes are TRBV5-6 and TRBJ1-3; D may be TRBD1 (5 bases). This CDR3 contains 17 residues. Germline CDR1 SGHDT, CDR2 YYEEEE. V was clipped by 3 bases and J by 0 bases, with 16 bases between them. The CDR3 protein is CASSWGVGSRSGNTIYF. CDR3 in DNA: TGTGCCAGCAGCTGGGGGGTGGGCAGCCGCTCTGGAAACACCATATATTTT.

V and J are TRBV5-1 and TRBJ2-7, with D maybe TRBD2 (5 bases). CDR3 length equals 15 residues. The germline gives CDR1 SGHRS, CDR2 YFSETQ. Trimming cost V 4 bases and J 5 bases, with 19 bases left between them. CDR3 in amino acids: CASSLSTGYLNEQYF. The DNA of the CDR3 is TGCGCCAGCAGCCTCTCGACGGGATACCTTAACGAGCAGTACTTC.

The V and J genes are TRBV5-1 and TRBJ2-7; TRBD2 matches 7 bases. CDR3 length: 14 residues. V dropped 2 bases and J dropped 3; count of bases not matched to a gene: 5. CDR1 is SGHRS, CDR2 YFSETQ, per germline. For the CDR3, the DNA is TGCGCCAGCAGCTTCAAGGGCGGGGGCTACGAGCAGTACTTC. Translating it yields CASSFKGGGYEQYF. Full variable domain (remainder filled in from reference TRBV5-1 and TRBJ2-7): KAGVTQTPRYLIKTRGQQVTLSCSPISGHRSVSWYQQTPGQGLQFLFEYFSETQRNKGNFPGRFSGRQFSNSRSEMNVSTLELGDSALYLCASSFKGGGYEQYFGPGTRLTVT.

This clone was seen once. The genes are TRBV28 and TRBJ2-7; 8 nucleotides agree with TRBD1. V was clipped by 5 bases and J by 1 base; unmatched bases: 10. The CDR3 has 16 residues. Germline CDR1 is MDHEN and CDR2 is SYDVKM. CDR3 protein: CASSPWTGKESYEQYF. The DNA for the CDR3 is TGTGCCAGCAGTCCTTGGACAGGGAAGGAGTCCTACGAGCAGTACTTC.

J is TRBJ2-5 and V is TRBV4-1, with TRBD1 matching 9 bases. The V gene's germline CDR1 is MGHRA and CDR2 YSYEKL. Germline trimming cut 6 bases from V and 3 bases from J; bases unmatched to any gene: 8. This CDR3 region has 15 residues. The CDR3 DNA sequence: TGCGCCAGCAGTGAGCTCTGGACAGGGGAAGAGACCCAGTACTTC. Translated, it gives CASSELWTGEETQYF.

This chain's CDR3 is CASSISLRAGELFF. The CDR3 nucleotides read TGTGCCAGTAGTATTTCTTTAAGGGCCGGGGAGCTGTTTTTT. This chain connects TRBV19 to TRBJ2-2; D not certain. The CDR3 consists of 14 residues. CDR1 and CDR2 (germline): LNHDA, SQIVND (reference sequence). V was pared by 3 bases and J by 6 bases, with 11 bases between.